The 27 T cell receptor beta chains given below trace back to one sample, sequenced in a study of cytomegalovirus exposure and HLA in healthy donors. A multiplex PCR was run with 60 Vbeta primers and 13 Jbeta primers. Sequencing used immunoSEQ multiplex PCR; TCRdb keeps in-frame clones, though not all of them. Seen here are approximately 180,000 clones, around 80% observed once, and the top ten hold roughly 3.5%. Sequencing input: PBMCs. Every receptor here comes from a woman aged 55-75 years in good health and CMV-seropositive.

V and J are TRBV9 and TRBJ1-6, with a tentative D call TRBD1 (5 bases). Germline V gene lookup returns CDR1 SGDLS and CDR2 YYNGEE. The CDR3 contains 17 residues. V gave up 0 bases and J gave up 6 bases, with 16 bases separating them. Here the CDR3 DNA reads TGTGCCAGCAGCGTAGGAGGGCAGGGACTCTCTAATTCACCCCTCCACTTT. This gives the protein CASSVGGQGLSNSPLHF.

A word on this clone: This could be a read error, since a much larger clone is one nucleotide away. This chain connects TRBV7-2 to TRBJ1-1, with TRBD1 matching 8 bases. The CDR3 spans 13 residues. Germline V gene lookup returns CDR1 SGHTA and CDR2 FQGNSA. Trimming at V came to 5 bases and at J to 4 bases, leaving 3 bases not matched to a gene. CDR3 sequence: CASSTTGGTEAFF. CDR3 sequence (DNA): TGTGCCAGCAGCACCACAGGGGGCACTGAAGCTTTCTTT.

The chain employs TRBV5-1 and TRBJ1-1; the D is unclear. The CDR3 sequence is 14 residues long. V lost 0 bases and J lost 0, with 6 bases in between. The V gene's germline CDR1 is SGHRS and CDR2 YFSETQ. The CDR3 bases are TGCGCCAGCAGCTTGGGAGCTATGAACACTGAAGCTTTCTTT. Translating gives CASSLGAMNTEAFF.

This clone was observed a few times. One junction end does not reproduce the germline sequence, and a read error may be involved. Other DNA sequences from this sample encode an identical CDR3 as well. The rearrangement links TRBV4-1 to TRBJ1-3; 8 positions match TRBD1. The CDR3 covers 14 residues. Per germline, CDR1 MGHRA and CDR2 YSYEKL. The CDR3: CASSQGRQGRHIYF. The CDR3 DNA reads TGTGCCAGCAGCCAGGGACGACAGGGGCGACACATATATTTT.

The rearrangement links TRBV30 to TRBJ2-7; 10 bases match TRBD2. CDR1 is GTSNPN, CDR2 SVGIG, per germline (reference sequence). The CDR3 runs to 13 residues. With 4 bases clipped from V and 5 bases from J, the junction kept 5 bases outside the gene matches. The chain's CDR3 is CAWTSGRKNEQYF. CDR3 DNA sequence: TGTGCCTGGACTAGCGGGAGAAAAAACGAGCAGTACTTC.

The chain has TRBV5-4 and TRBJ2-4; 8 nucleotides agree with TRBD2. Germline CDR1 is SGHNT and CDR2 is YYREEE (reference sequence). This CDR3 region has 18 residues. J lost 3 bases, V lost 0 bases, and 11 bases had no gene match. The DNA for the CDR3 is TGTGCCAGCAGCTTGGAGTCTCCAGCGGGAGTGGACAAAAACATTCAGTACTTC. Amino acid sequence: CASSLESPAGVDKNIQYF.

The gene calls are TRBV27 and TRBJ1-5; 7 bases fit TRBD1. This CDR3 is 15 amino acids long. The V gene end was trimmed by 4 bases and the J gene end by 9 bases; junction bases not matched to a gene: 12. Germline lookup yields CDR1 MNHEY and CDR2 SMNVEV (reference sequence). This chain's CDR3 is CASSSLTGSHRPQHF. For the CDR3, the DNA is TGTGCCAGCAGTTCACTGACAGGGTCCCATAGGCCCCAGCATTTT.

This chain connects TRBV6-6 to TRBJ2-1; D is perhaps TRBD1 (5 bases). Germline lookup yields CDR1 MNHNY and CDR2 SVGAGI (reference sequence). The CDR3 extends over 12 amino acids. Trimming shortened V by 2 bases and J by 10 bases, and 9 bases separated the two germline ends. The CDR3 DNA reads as TGTGCCAGCAGTTACCCAGGGCCAGAGCAGTTCTTC. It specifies CASSYPGPEQFF.

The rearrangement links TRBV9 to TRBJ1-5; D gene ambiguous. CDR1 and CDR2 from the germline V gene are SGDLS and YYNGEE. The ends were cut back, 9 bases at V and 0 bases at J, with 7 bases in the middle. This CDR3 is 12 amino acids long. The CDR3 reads CANGDSNQPQHF. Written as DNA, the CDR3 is TGTGCCAACGGTGATAGCAATCAGCCCCAGCATTTT.

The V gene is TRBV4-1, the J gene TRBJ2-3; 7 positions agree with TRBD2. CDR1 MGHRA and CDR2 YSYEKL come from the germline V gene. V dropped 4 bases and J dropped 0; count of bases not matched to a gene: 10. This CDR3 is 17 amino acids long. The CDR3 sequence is CASSPILVAGSTDTQYF. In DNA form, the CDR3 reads TGCGCCAGCAGCCCGATTTTAGTAGCGGGTAGCACAGATACGCAGTATTTT.

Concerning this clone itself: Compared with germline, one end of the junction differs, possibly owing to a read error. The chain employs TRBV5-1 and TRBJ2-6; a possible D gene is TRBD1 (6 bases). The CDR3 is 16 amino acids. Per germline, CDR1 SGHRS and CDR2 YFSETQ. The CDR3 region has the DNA TGCGCCAGCAGCTTGGGGACAGTCTCTGGGGCCAACGGCCTGACTTTC. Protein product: CASSLGTVSGANGLTF. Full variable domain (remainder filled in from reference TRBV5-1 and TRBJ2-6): KAGVTQTPRYLIKTRGQQVTLSCSPISGHRSVSWYQQTPGQGLQFLFEYFSETQRNKGNFPGRFSGRQFSNSRSEMNVSTLELGDSALYLCASSLGTVSGANGLTFGAGSRLTVL.

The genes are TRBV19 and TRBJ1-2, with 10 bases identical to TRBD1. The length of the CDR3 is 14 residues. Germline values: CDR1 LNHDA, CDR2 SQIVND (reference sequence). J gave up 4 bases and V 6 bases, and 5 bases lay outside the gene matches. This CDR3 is CASRKTGGGYGYTF. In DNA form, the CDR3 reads TGTGCCAGTAGAAAGACAGGGGGCGGCTATGGCTACACCTTC. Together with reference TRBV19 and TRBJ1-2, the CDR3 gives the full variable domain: DGGITQSPKYLFRKEGQNVTLSCEQNLNHDAMYWYRQDPGQGLRLIYYSQIVNDFQKGDIAEGYSVSREKKESFPLTVTSAQKNPTAFYLCASRKTGGGYGYTFGSGTRLTVV.

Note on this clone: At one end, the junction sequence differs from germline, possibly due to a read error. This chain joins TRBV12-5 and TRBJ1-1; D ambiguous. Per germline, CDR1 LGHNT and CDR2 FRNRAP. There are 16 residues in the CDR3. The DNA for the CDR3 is TGTGCTAGTGGTTTGGCAACCGGGCCGGGGAACTCTGAAGCTTTCTTT. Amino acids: CASGLATGPGNSEAFF.

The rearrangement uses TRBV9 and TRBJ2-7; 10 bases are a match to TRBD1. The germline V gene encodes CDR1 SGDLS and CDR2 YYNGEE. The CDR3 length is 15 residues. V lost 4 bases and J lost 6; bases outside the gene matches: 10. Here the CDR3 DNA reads TGTGCCAGCAGCCCCCGGATGGACAGGGGGGGCGAGCAGTACTTC. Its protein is CASSPRMDRGGEQYF. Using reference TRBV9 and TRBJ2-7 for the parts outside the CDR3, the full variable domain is DSGVTQTPKHLITATGQRVTLRCSPRSGDLSVYWYQQSLDQGLQFLIQYYNGEERAKGNILERFSAQQFPDLHSELNLSSLELGDSALYFCASSPRMDRGGEQYFGPGTRLTVT.

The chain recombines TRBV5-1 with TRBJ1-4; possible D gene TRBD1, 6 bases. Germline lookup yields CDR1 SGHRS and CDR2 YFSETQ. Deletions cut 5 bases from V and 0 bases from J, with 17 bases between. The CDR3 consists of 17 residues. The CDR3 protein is CASRVGAAGATNEKLFF. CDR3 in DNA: TGCGCCAGCAGGGTGGGAGCTGCAGGGGCAACTAATGAAAAACTGTTTTTT.

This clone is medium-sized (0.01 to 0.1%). The CDR3 is CASIQNTEAFF. The CDR3 DNA sequence: TGTGCCAGCATACAGAACACTGAAGCTTTCTTT. The chain recombines TRBV25-1 with TRBJ1-1, with D unresolved. This CDR3 has 11 amino acids. Germline lookup yields CDR1 MGHDK and CDR2 SYGVNS. V gave up 7 bases and J gave up 1 base, with 4 bases separating them.

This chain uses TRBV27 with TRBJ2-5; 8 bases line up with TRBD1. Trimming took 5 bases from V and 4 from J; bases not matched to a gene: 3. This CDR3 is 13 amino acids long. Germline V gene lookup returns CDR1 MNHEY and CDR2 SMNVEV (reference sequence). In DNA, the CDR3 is TGTGCCAGCAGTGTAACAGGGGGAGAGACCCAGTACTTC. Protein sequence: CASSVTGGETQYF.

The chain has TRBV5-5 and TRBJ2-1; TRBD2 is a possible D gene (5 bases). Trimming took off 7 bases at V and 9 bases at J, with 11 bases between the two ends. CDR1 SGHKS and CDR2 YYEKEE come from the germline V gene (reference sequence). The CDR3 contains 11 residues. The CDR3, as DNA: TGTGCCAGCGTGAGGGCGGCTGAGCAGTTCTTC. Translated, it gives CASVRAAEQFF.

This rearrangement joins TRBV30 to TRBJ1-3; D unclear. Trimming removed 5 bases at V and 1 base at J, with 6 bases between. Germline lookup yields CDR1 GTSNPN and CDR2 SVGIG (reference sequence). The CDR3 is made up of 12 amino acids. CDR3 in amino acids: CAWGQSGNTIYF. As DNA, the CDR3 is TGTGCCTGGGGGCAGTCTGGAAACACCATATATTTT.

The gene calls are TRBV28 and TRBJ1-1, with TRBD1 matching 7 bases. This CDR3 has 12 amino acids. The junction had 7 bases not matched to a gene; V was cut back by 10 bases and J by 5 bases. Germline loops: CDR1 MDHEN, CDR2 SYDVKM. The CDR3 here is CATKGAGTEAFF. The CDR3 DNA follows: TGTGCCACAAAGGGGGCAGGGACTGAAGCTTTCTTT.

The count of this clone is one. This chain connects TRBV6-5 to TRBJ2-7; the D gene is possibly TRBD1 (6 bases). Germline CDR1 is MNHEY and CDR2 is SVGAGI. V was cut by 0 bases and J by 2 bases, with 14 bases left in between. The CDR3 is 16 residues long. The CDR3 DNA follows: TGTGCCAGCAGTTACTCGATACTAGGACAGACCTACGAGCAGTACTTC. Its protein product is CASSYSILGQTYEQYF.

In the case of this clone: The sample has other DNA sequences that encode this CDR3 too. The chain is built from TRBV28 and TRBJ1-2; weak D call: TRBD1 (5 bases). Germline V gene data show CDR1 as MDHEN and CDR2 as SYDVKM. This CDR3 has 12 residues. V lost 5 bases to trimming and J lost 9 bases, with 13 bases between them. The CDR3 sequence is CASSLRQSSYTF. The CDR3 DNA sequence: TGTGCCAGCAGTCTTCGACAGAGCAGCTACACCTTC.

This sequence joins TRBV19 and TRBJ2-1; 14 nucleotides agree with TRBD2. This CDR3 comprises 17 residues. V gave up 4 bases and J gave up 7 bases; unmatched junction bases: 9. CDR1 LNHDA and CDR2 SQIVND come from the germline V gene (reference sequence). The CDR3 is CASSRGLAGVTGNEQFF. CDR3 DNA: TGTGCCAGTAGTAGGGGACTAGCGGGAGTTACTGGGAATGAGCAGTTCTTC. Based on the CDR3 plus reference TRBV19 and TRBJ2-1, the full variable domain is DGGITQSPKYLFRKEGQNVTLSCEQNLNHDAMYWYRQDPGQGLRLIYYSQIVNDFQKGDIAEGYSVSREKKESFPLTVTSAQKNPTAFYLCASSRGLAGVTGNEQFFGPGTRLTVL.

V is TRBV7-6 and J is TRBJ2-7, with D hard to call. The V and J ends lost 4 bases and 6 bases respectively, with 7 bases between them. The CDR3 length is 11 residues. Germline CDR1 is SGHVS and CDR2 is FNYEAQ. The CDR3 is CASSSQSEQYF. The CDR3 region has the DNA TGTGCCAGCAGCTCCCAGTCCGAGCAGTACTTC. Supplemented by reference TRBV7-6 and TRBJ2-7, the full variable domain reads GAGVSQSPRYKVTKRGQDVALRCDPISGHVSLYWYRQALGQGPEFLTYFNYEAQQDKSGLPNDRFSAERPEGSISTLTIQRTEQRDSAMYRCASSSQSEQYFGPGTRLTVT.

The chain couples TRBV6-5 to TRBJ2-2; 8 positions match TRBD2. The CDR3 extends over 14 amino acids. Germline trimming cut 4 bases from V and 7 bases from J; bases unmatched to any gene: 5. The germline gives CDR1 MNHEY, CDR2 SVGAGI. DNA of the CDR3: TGTGCCAGCAGTTCGGGACTAGTCATCGGGGAGCTGTTTTTT. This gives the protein CASSSGLVIGELFF.

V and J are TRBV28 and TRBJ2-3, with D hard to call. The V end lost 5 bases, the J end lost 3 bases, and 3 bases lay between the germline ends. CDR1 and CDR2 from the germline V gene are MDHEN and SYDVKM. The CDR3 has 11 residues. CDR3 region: CASSLTDTQYF. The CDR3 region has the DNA TGTGCCAGCAGTCTGACAGATACGCAGTATTTT.

For the CDR3, the DNA is TGTGCCAGCAGCTTAAGGGGGTGGGGTGAAGAAGCTTTCTTT. It codes for CASSLRGWGEEAFF. The rearrangement uses TRBV11-2 and TRBJ1-1; D perhaps matches TRBD1 (6 bases). The CDR3 length is 14 residues. The V end lost 2 bases, the J end lost 8 bases, and 15 bases lay between the germline ends. From germline, CDR1 is SGHAT and CDR2 FQNNGV.